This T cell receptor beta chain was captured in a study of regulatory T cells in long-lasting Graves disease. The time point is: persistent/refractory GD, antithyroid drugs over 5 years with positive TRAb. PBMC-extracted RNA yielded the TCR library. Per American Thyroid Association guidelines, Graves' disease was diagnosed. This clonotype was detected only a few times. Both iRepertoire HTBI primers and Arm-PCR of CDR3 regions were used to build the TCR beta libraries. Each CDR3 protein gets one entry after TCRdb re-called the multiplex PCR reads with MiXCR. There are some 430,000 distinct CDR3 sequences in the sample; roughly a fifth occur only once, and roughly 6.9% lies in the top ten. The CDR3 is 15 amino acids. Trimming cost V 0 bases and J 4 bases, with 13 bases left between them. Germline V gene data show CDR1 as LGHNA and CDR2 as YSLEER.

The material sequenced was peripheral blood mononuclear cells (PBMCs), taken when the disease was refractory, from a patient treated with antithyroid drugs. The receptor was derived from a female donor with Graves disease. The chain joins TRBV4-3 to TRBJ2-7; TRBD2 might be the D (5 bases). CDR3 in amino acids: CASSQDPSSGYEQYF. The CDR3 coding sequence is TGCGCCAGCAGCCAAGACCCTTCGAGCGGTTACGAGCAGTACTTC.